The 11 T cell receptor beta chains below all came from one sample that was sequenced in a study of T cells in Graves' hyperthyroidism and ophthalmopathy. TCR beta CDR3 sequences were amplified from RNA transcripts. The HTBI primer set drove a first-round RT-PCR of the TCR CDR3. TCRdb re-analysed the multiplex PCR reads in MiXCR, keeping a single row per CDR3 protein. The sample has 490,000 or so distinct CDR3 sequences; roughly 23% are singletons. Sequenced sample: blood. These receptors all come from a woman aged 70-85 years with Graves' ophthalmopathy.

This chain connects TRBV4-3 to TRBJ2-7; TRBD2 matches 8 bases. The CDR3 has 15 residues. Germline V CDR1 and CDR2: LGHNA, YSLEER. Trimming cost V 5 bases and J 4 bases; bases outside gene matches: 10. CDR3 region: CASSDGRAVRYEQYF. The CDR3 DNA sequence: TGCGCCAGCAGCGACGGGAGGGCCGTTAGGTACGAGCAGTACTTC.

In this sample, this clonotype turned up a few times. V is TRBV28 and J is TRBJ2-2; 11 bases align to TRBD1. The CDR3 runs to 18 residues. Losses at the gene ends were 6 bases for V and 0 bases for J; bases not matched to a gene: 9. The germline V gene has CDR1 MDHEN and CDR2 SYDVKM. Here the CDR3 DNA reads TGTGCCAGCAGCATTCGGTGGACAGGGGGCGCGAACACCGGGGAGCTGTTTTTT. Translation gives CASSIRWTGGANTGELFF.

The chain is built from TRBV27 and TRBJ2-2; 10 bases agree with TRBD1. Germline trimming cut 0 bases from V and 2 bases from J; bases unmatched to any gene: 6. Germline-derived CDR1 and CDR2 are MNHEY and SMNVEV (reference sequence). The CDR3 runs 18 residues. The CDR3 sequence: CASSLSIGTGANTGELFF. The CDR3 DNA reads TGTGCCAGCAGTTTATCTATCGGGACAGGGGCTAACACCGGGGAGCTGTTTTTT.

The chain combines TRBV7-9 with TRBJ2-3, with D perhaps TRBD2 (5 bases). V dropped 5 bases and J dropped 7 bases, with 25 bases sitting between them. The CDR3 spans 17 residues. Germline CDR1 and CDR2: SEHNR and FQNEAQ (reference sequence). The CDR3 bases are TGTGCCAGCAGCCATACTGGAGACTACCGAGGCGTGTATACGCAGTATTTT. Residues: CASSHTGDYRGVYTQYF.

This clonotype was picked up many times. V gene TRBV12-3 or TRBV12-4 combines with J gene TRBJ1-5; the D is unclear. The CDR3 spans 13 residues. V shed 3 bases and J shed 6 bases, with 9 bases lying between them. This CDR3 reads CASSFKVTQPQHF. The CDR3 DNA is TGTGCCAGCAGTTTTAAGGTCACTCAGCCCCAGCATTTT.

This clonotype was counted a few times. This chain uses TRBV3-1 with TRBJ2-5; 8 bases map to TRBD2. The CDR3 consists of 14 residues. Trimming cost V 1 base and J 2 bases; bases outside gene matches: 0. Per the germline V gene, CDR1 is LGHDT and CDR2 is YNNKEL (reference sequence). The CDR3 is CASSQVAGQETQYF. The DNA for the CDR3 is TGTGCCAGCAGCCAAGTAGCGGGACAAGAGACCCAGTACTTC.

Only a few counts were recorded for this clonotype. V and J are TRBV12-5 and TRBJ1-3; the D is unclear. Germline V gene sequence: CDR1 LGHNT, CDR2 FRNRAP. The germline V and J ends were trimmed by 1 base and 4 bases, with 14 bases remaining between them. The CDR3 totals 16 residues. CDR3 residues: CASGLGSGGSGNTIYF. The CDR3 DNA follows: TGTGCTAGTGGTTTGGGTTCGGGTGGATCCGGAAACACCATATATTTT.

This clonotype was seen a few times. The gene calls are TRBV24-1 and TRBJ1-5; 9 nucleotides agree with TRBD1. Germline values: CDR1 KGHDR, CDR2 SFDVKD. This CDR3 comprises 16 residues. The J segment lost 2 bases and the V segment lost 2 bases, leaving 3 bases of the junction unmatched. In DNA, the CDR3 is TGTGCCACCAGTGATTGGACAGGGGCAGGCAATCAGCCCCAGCATTTT. Translation: CATSDWTGAGNQPQHF.

This clonotype was counted ten times or more. This chain links TRBV30 with TRBJ1-2; TRBD1 agrees at 9 bases. The V and J ends lost 3 bases and 5 bases, in that order; junction bases with no gene match: 10. The length of the CDR3 is 15 residues. CDR1 and CDR2 (germline): GTSNPN, SVGIG (reference sequence). CDR3 protein: CAWRRDRALKYGYTF. The CDR3 DNA is TGTGCCTGGAGGCGGGACAGGGCGCTAAAGTATGGCTACACCTTC.

The J gene is TRBJ2-3, the V gene TRBV5-1, with D possibly matching TRBD1 (6 bases). V gave up 4 bases and J gave up 4 bases, with 19 bases separating them. This CDR3 contains 16 residues. Germline V lookup: CDR1 SGHRS, CDR2 YFSETQ. The CDR3 region has the DNA TGCGCCAGCAGCCTCCCTAGGCAGGGGAAATCAGATACGCAGTATTTT. This gives the protein CASSLPRQGKSDTQYF.

A few counts support this clonotype. The chain has TRBV2 and TRBJ2-5; 16 bases are a match to TRBD2. With 9 bases clipped from V and 0 bases from J, the junction kept 1 base outside the gene matches. Germline V gene lookup returns CDR1 SNHLY and CDR2 FYNNEI. The CDR3 length is 15 residues. The chain's CDR3 is CARGLAGGYQETQYF. CDR3 coding DNA: TGTGCCAGGGGACTAGCGGGAGGGTACCAAGAGACCCAGTACTTC.